This T cell receptor beta chain was sequenced for a study of T cells expressing NK-cell markers. Study background: Of eight sequenced donors, seven were HCMV-seropositive and one HCMV-seronegative.

Looked up from germline, CDR1 is LNHNV and CDR2 is YYDKDF (reference sequence). The CDR3 length is 11 residues. Reanalyzing the 5' RACE reads, TCRdb keeps one entry per CDR3 protein, without DNA. The table lists almost 450,000 distinct CDR3 sequences. Study outcomes and limitations: Whether the expanded NKG2C+ T cell clones recognized HCMV remained unclear.

Worth noting for this clonotype: Its antigen is not identified.

This sequence joins TRBV15 and TRBJ2-1. Sequences were obtained from blood T cells: a sorted CD56 or NKG2C T cell subset, CD4+ or CD8+ T cells, or bulk PBMC T cells (not recorded which). The receptor was derived from a woman aged 18-70 years in good health. The CDR3 sequence is CATSTRTVQFF.